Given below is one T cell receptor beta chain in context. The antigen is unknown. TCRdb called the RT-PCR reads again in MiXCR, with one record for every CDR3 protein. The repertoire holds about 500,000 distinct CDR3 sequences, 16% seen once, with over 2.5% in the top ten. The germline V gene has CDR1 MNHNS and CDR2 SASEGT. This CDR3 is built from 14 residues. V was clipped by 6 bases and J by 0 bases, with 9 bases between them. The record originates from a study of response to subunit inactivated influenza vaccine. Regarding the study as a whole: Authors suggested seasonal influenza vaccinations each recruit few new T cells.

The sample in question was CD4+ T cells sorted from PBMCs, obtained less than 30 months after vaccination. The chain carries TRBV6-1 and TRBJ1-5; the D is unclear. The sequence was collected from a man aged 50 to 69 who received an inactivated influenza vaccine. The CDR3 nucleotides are TGTGCCAGCAGCCAACACTATAGCAATCAGCCCCAGCATTTT. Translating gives CASSQHYSNQPQHF.